The T cell receptor beta chain described here comes from a study of Graves' ophthalmopathy and Graves' hyperthyroidism. The CDR3 runs 9 residues. The V gene lost 10 bases and the J gene lost 6 bases, with 4 bases spanning the gap. Germline V gene sequence: CDR1 ENHRY, CDR2 SYGVKD. The authors used Ficoll-Paque density gradient centrifugation to separate PBMCs. The input was approximately 10 ml of fresh peripheral blood. RNA transcripts were the source from which TCR beta CDR3 regions were amplified. First-round RT-PCR employed HTBI primers, with a second-round multiplex PCR after it. MiXCR, run by TCRdb on the multiplex PCR reads, gives a single entry per CDR3 protein. The profile shows about 58,000 distinct CDR3 sequences, around 50% of them singletons.

This TCR came from an adult woman with Graves' ophthalmopathy. The sequenced sample was peripheral blood. The chain carries TRBV10-3 and TRBJ2-1; D gene ambiguous. CDR3 sequence (DNA): TGTGCCACCCTCAATGAGCAGTTCTTC. It is translated as CATLNEQFF.